The next 23 T cell receptor beta chains were all read from a single sample in a study of cytomegalovirus exposure and HLA in healthy donors. PCR involved 60 Vbeta and 13 Jbeta primers. Using immunoSEQ multiplex PCR, the repertoire was profiled, and TCRdb retains in-frame clones only, with some absent. The sample includes 150,000 to 200,000 clones, about 86% of them seen just once. The sample taken for sequencing was PBMCs. These receptors were collected from a woman younger than 30 in good health and CMV-seropositive.

The chain is built from TRBV2 and TRBJ2-6; a possible D gene is TRBD1 (5 bases). The CDR3 sequence is 18 residues long. The germline V gene encodes CDR1 SNHLY and CDR2 FYNNEI. Trimming took off 5 bases at V and 2 bases at J, with 19 bases between the two ends. The chain's CDR3 is CASSIDSSGLAGANVLTF. The CDR3 DNA sequence: TGTGCCAGCAGTATTGACAGCTCCGGCCTAGCTGGGGCCAACGTCCTGACTTTC.

This clone appeared once. The chain employs TRBV7-7 and TRBJ1-5; weak D call: TRBD1 (5 bases). The CDR3 spans 15 residues. Trimming cost V 5 bases and J 2 bases, with 13 bases left between them. CDR1 SSHAT and CDR2 FNYEAQ come from the germline V gene (reference sequence). Written as DNA, the CDR3 is TGTGCCAGCAGCCCGGGGGGGGATGGCAATCAGCCCCAGCATTTT. Protein: CASSPGGDGNQPQHF.

This rearrangement joins TRBV5-1 to TRBJ2-4, with 10 bases matching TRBD1. The V segment lost 1 base and the J segment 7 bases; nucleotides outside the gene matches: 8. The CDR3 runs to 16 residues. Germline-derived CDR1 and CDR2 are SGHRS and YFSETQ. CDR3 sequence (DNA): TGCGCCAGCAGCTTGAAGCCGGGACAGGGGATGAACATTCAGTACTTC. Translation: CASSLKPGQGMNIQYF.

This chain joins TRBV27 and TRBJ1-1; D unresolved. V dropped 3 bases and J dropped 7 bases, with 12 bases sitting between them. Germline V CDR1 and CDR2: MNHEY, SMNVEV (reference sequence). The CDR3 has 13 residues. CDR3 bases: TGTGCCAGCAGTTTTCAGTCTGGTTTTGAAGCTTTCTTT. Protein product: CASSFQSGFEAFF.

J is TRBJ2-5 and V is TRBV7-6; D possibly corresponds to TRBD1 (5 bases). The CDR3 sequence is 15 residues long. Germline V CDR1 and CDR2: SGHVS, FNYEAQ. The ends were cut back, 1 base at V and 10 bases at J, with 19 bases in the middle. The CDR3 nucleotides read TGTGCCAGCAGCTTAGACAGGCGGCTAGTCGAAGTCCAGTACTTC. This codes for CASSLDRRLVEVQYF.

V usage is TRBV6-4 and J usage is TRBJ2-3, with 8 bases aligning to TRBD1. The CDR3 consists of 15 residues. V lost 5 bases, J lost 2 bases, and 6 bases stayed unmatched. The V gene's germline CDR1 is MRHNA and CDR2 SNTAGT. The CDR3 DNA sequence: TGTGCCAGCAGTTCGGGGACAGGATCCACAGATACGCAGTATTTT. Amino acid sequence: CASSSGTGSTDTQYF.

V is TRBV18 and J is TRBJ1-3; 12 bases fit TRBD1. This CDR3 comprises 15 residues. Germline V gives CDR1 KGHSH, CDR2 LQKENI. V was pared by 2 bases and J by 6 bases, with 2 bases of the junction left unmatched. CDR3 region: CASSPAGQGANTIYF. In DNA, the CDR3 is TGTGCCAGCTCACCAGCGGGACAGGGGGCAAACACCATATATTTT.

CDR3 bases: TGCGCCAGCAGCCAGGATACGGGACTAGCGGGGGAAACAGATACGCAGTATTTT. This gives the protein CASSQDTGLAGETDTQYF. This sequence joins TRBV4-3 and TRBJ2-3; 14 bases agree with TRBD2. The CDR3 has 18 amino acids. In germline, CDR1 is LGHNA, CDR2 YSLEER. J was trimmed by 3 bases and V by 3 bases; bases with no gene match: 8.

The CDR3 DNA is TGTGCCAGCAGCGGTCACAGGGGGCTGGACTATGGCTACACCTTC. Translating gives CASSGHRGLDYGYTF. V gene TRBV5-5 combines with J gene TRBJ1-2; TRBD1 matches at 9 bases. CDR3 length: 15 residues. Trimming cost V 4 bases and J 3 bases; bases outside gene matches: 7. From germline, CDR1 is SGHKS and CDR2 YYEKEE (reference sequence).

The chain combines TRBV28 with TRBJ2-6; 8 bases match TRBD1. Looked up from germline, CDR1 is MDHEN and CDR2 is SYDVKM. This CDR3 contains 19 residues. The J segment lost 0 bases and the V segment lost 5 bases, leaving 12 bases of the junction unmatched. In nucleotides, the CDR3 is TGTGCCAGCAGTCCAAGACAGGGACAGGCCTACTCTGGGGCCAACGTCCTGACTTTC. Encoded protein: CASSPRQGQAYSGANVLTF.

The chain uses TRBV6-5 and TRBJ2-5; no clear D gene. This CDR3 comprises 15 residues. Germline V gives CDR1 MNHEY, CDR2 SVGAGI. The V and J ends lost 4 bases and 2 bases respectively, with 14 bases between them. The DNA for the CDR3 is TGTGCCAGCAGTTCGAAAAGACTGGAACAAGAGACCCAGTACTTC. It specifies CASSSKRLEQETQYF.

This chain links TRBV25-1 with TRBJ1-2; D may be TRBD1 (5 bases). Germline CDR1 reads MGHDK; CDR2 reads SYGVNS. The CDR3 is made up of 13 amino acids. With 4 bases removed from V and 3 bases from J, the gap between germline ends came to 9 bases. The CDR3 DNA sequence: TGTGCCAGCAGTGGGGGACTCTACTATGGCTACACCTTC. Encoded protein: CASSGGLYYGYTF.

The chain recombines TRBV5-6 with TRBJ2-7; the match to TRBD2 covers 11 bases. Trimming at V came to 5 bases and at J to 5 bases, leaving 6 bases not matched to a gene. Germline V gene lookup returns CDR1 SGHDT and CDR2 YYEEEE. The CDR3 has 14 amino acids. CDR3 in amino acids: CASSPGLADHEQYF. The CDR3 nucleotides are TGTGCCAGCAGTCCGGGACTAGCGGACCACGAGCAGTACTTC.

CDR3 coding DNA: TGTGCCAGCAGCCCCCGACGTGACAGGGAAATCACCATATATTTT. As protein: CASSPRRDREITIYF. The chain is built from TRBV9 and TRBJ1-3; TRBD1 matches 7 bases. Per the germline V gene, CDR1 is SGDLS and CDR2 is YYNGEE. V gave up 4 bases and J gave up 9 bases; unmatched junction bases: 13. The CDR3 runs 15 residues. The full variable domain, with the rest looked up from reference TRBV9 and TRBJ1-3, is DSGVTQTPKHLITATGQRVTLRCSPRSGDLSVYWYQQSLDQGLQFLIQYYNGEERAKGNILERFSAQQFPDLHSELNLSSLELGDSALYFCASSPRRDREITIYFGEGSWLTVV.

This clone showed up just once. The V gene is TRBV6-5, the J gene TRBJ2-1, with a tentative D call TRBD2 (5 bases). Trimming removed 2 bases at V and 4 bases at J, with 12 bases between. This CDR3 comprises 15 residues. Germline V gives CDR1 MNHEY, CDR2 SVGAGI. The CDR3: CASSYRGAQYNEQFF. The CDR3 region has the DNA TGTGCCAGCAGTTACCGGGGAGCGCAATACAATGAGCAGTTCTTC.

This chain links TRBV4-1 with TRBJ1-4; D gene uncertain. The ends were cut back, 4 bases at V and 4 bases at J, with 16 bases in the middle. Looked up from germline, CDR1 is MGHRA and CDR2 is YSYEKL. The CDR3 has 16 amino acids. The CDR3 is CASSRGNRVLNEKLFF. The CDR3 DNA is TGCGCCAGCAGCCGAGGAAACCGGGTCCTTAATGAAAAACTGTTTTTT.

This chain connects TRBV2 to TRBJ2-3, with a weak D call TRBD2 (6 bases). This CDR3 spans 13 amino acids. Germline loops: CDR1 SNHLY, CDR2 FYNNEI. Trimming pared 11 bases from V and 2 bases from J, leaving 14 bases between. CDR3 protein: CAAWGGITDTQYF. CDR3 coding DNA: TGTGCCGCATGGGGAGGAATCACAGATACGCAGTATTTT.

The chain has TRBV7-9 and TRBJ2-3, with 14 bases lining up with TRBD2. Germline CDR1 is SEHNR and CDR2 is FQNEAQ (reference sequence). With 1 base clipped from V and 6 bases from J, the junction kept 3 bases outside the gene matches. The CDR3 length is 16 residues. This chain's CDR3 is CASSLGTSGGFDTQYF. DNA of the CDR3: TGTGCCAGCAGCTTAGGGACTAGCGGGGGGTTCGATACGCAGTATTTT.

The V and J genes are TRBV19 and TRBJ2-7; 10 bases match TRBD2. Germline trimming cut 9 bases from V and 6 bases from J; bases unmatched to any gene: 11. The germline CDR1 and CDR2 sequences are LNHDA and SQIVND (reference sequence). CDR3 length: 14 amino acids. Here the CDR3 reads CASSQSGGASEQYF. The CDR3 region has the DNA TGTGCCAGCTCACAAAGCGGGGGGGCTTCCGAGCAGTACTTC.

This clone was observed a handful of times. The chain joins TRBV6-6 to TRBJ1-3; 9 nucleotides agree with TRBD1. Germline CDR1 and CDR2: MNHNY and SVGAGI (reference sequence). The CDR3 covers 15 residues. V was clipped by 4 bases and J by 5 bases; unmatched bases: 6. In nucleotides, the CDR3 is TGTGCCAGCAGTTCCCGGGACAGGGAACGAAACACCATATATTTT. Protein product: CASSSRDRERNTIYF.

The chain joins TRBV28 to TRBJ1-1; no clear D gene. The CDR3 consists of 14 residues. CDR1 and CDR2 (germline): MDHEN, SYDVKM. Trimming pared 4 bases from V and 0 bases from J, leaving 9 bases between. The CDR3 region has the DNA TGTGCCAGCAGTTCAGACTGGATGAACACTGAAGCTTTCTTT. This encodes CASSSDWMNTEAFF.

This clone came up a few times. Relative to the germline gene, one junction end is altered; a read error may explain this. This sequence joins TRBV7-7 and TRBJ2-1; a possible D gene is TRBD2 (6 bases). This CDR3 contains 13 residues. Germline loops: CDR1 SSHAT, CDR2 FNYEAQ (reference sequence). In DNA form, the CDR3 reads TGTGCTAGCAGCTTAGCGGATGTCGGGGAGCAGTTCTTC. Translation: CASSLADVGEQFF.

CDR3 bases: TGCGCCAGCAGCCAGGACTACGGGACAGAGGGAAACTATGGCTACACCTTC. Translating gives CASSQDYGTEGNYGYTF. The chain has TRBV4-3 and TRBJ1-2, with 7 bases that match TRBD1. V shed 3 bases, J shed 2 bases, and the junction held 12 bases outside the gene matches. CDR1 and CDR2 (germline): LGHNA, YSLEER. This CDR3 comprises 17 residues.